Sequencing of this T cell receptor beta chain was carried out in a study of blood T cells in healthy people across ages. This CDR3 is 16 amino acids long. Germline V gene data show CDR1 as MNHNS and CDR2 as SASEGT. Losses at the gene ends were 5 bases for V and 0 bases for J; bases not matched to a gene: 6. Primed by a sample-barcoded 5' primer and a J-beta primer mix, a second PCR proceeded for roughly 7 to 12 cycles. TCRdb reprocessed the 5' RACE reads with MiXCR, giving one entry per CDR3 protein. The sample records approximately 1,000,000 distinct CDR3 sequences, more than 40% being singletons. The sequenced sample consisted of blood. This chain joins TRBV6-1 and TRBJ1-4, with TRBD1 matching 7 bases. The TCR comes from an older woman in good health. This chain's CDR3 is CASSSGTVATNEKLFF. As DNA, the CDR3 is TGTGCCAGCAGTTCCGGGACAGTTGCAACTAATGAAAAACTGTTTTTT.